Included here is one TCR beta chain sequence, with context. CDR1 GTSNPN and CDR2 SVGIG come from the germline V gene (reference sequence). This CDR3 spans 12 amino acids. Trimming cost V 2 bases and J 7 bases, with 11 bases left between them. The source of the sample is a study of technical replicates of blood from a handful of donors. Repertoires were generated with immunoSEQ multiplex PCR, while TCRdb's copy carries only in-frame clones and drops some. The table records 55,000 to 75,000 clones, about nine tenths of them present only once. This TCR was recovered from a human donor in good health. Some clones in this sample may be carry-over from other donors' samples. V usage is TRBV30 and J usage is TRBJ1-2; no definite D call. Material for sequencing was PBMCs. The CDR3 region has the DNA TGTGCCTGGAGTATTCCTGGCGGTGGCTACACCTTC. It yields the protein CAWSIPGGGYTF.